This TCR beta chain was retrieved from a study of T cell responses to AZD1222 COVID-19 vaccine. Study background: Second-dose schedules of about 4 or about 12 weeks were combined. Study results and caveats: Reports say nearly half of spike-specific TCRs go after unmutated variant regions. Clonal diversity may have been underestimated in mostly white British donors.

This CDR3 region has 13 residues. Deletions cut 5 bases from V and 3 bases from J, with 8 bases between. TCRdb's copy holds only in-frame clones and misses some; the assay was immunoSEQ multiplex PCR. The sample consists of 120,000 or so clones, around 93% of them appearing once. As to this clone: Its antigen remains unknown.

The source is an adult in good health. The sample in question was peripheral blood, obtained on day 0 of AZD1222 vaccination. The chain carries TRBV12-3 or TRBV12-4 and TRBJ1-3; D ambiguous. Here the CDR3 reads CASSNPNGNTIYF. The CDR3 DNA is TGTGCCAGCAGTAACCCAAATGGAAACACCATATATTTT.